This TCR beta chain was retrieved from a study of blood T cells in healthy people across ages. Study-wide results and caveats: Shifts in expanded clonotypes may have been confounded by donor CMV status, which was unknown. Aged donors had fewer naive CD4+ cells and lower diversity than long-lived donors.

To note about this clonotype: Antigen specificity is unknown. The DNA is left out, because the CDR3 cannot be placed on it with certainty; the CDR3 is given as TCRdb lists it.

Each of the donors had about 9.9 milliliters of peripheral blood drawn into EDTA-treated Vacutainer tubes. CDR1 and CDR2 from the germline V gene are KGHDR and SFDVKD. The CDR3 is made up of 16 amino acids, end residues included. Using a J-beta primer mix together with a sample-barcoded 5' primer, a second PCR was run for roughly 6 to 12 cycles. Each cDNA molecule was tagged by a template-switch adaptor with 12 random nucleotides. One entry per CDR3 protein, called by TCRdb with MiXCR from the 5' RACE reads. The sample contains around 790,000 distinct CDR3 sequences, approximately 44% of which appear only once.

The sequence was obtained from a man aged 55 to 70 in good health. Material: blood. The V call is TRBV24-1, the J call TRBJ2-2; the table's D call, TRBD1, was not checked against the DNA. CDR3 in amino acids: CATSDSGQGATGELFF.